The 24 T cell receptor beta chains listed next were all sequenced from one sample in a study of blood T cells in healthy people across ages (dated by TCRdb to between 2015 and 2017). Library method: 5' RACE. TCRdb names Illumina HiSeq 2500 as the instrument used. A second PCR of about 6 to 12 cycles was performed with a sample-barcoded 5' primer and a J-beta primer mix. TCRdb ran its own pipeline on the public reads, namely fastp trimming at Q25 and MiXCR clone calling, and kept in-frame beta chains. When rows share a CDR3 protein, they turn into one entry using the most common DNA and genes. The sample table shows more than 900,000 distinct CDR3 sequences, and just under 30% are seen once. About 9.4% of the sample is taken by the ten largest. These same data were also listed under a study on T cells of mothers and their children.

The sequenced sample consisted of blood. Receptors were obtained from a woman in her forties in good health.

Remarks on this clonotype: One end of the junction is discordant with germline, which a read error may explain. The rearrangement uses TRBV6-6 and TRBJ2-5; 7 bases match TRBD1. The CDR3 covers 16 residues. Germline V CDR1 and CDR2: MNHNY, SVGAGI (reference sequence). The CDR3, as DNA: TGTGCCAGTACTCCCACCAGGGGGAGAGGTCAAGAGGCCCAGTACTTC. It translates to CASTPTRGRGQEAQYF.

This chain joins TRBV11-2 and TRBJ2-1; D unclear. Per the germline V gene, CDR1 is SGHAT and CDR2 is FQNNGV. V gave up 4 bases and J gave up 9 bases, with 10 bases separating them. The CDR3 totals 12 residues. DNA of the CDR3: TGTGCCAGCAGCTACCTGACGGGTGAGCAGTTCTTC. The encoded protein is CASSYLTGEQFF.

This clonotype was found many times. V gene TRBV10-3 combines with J gene TRBJ2-5; 7 bases are shared with TRBD1. The length of the CDR3 is 19 residues. Germline V lookup: CDR1 ENHRY, CDR2 SYGVKD. Germline trimming cut 5 bases from V and 1 base from J; bases unmatched to any gene: 19. For the CDR3, the DNA is TGTGCCATCAGTAGACCGGGACAGAGGGATACTATGCCCCAAGAGACCCAGTACTTC. Its translation is CAISRPGQRDTMPQETQYF.

Points on this clonotype: Possible read error: a much larger clone is one base away. The chain combines TRBV20-1 with TRBJ1-5; no reliable D call. Trimming cost V 7 bases and J 4 bases, with 23 bases left between them. The CDR3 sequence is 16 residues long. In germline, CDR1 is DFQATT, CDR2 SNEGSKA (reference sequence). CDR3 nucleotides: TGCAGTGTTACAGCGGTCTGGGGTCAAGGGAATCAGCCCCAGCATTTT. Translating it yields CSVTAVWGQGNQPQHF.

The chain combines TRBV20-1 with TRBJ2-7; 11 bases are shared with TRBD2. The junction had 14 bases not matched to a gene; V was cut back by 6 bases and J by 4 bases. The CDR3 length is 16 residues. Germline CDR1 DFQATT, CDR2 SNEGSKA (reference sequence). CDR3 region: CSATDSGLAERYEQYF. The CDR3 DNA follows: TGCAGTGCGACGGATTCGGGACTAGCGGAAAGGTACGAGCAGTACTTC.

In this sample, this clonotype turned up a few times. V usage is TRBV28 and J usage is TRBJ1-2; D remains ambiguous. V lost 3 bases and J 7 bases, leaving 12 bases between the germline ends. The CDR3 spans 13 residues. The V gene's germline CDR1 is MDHEN and CDR2 SYDVKM. In nucleotides, the CDR3 is TGTGCCAGCAGTTTTTTGGTGGGCGCTGGCTACACCTTC. Its translation is CASSFLVGAGYTF.

A few counts support this clonotype. The chain carries TRBV3-1 and TRBJ2-7; possible D gene TRBD1, 6 bases. The germline V and J ends were trimmed by 6 bases and 2 bases, with 11 bases remaining between them. This CDR3 region has 13 residues. The V gene's germline CDR1 is LGHDT and CDR2 YNNKEL (reference sequence). The CDR3 protein is CASSRTAAYEQYF. The CDR3 nucleotides are TGTGCCAGCAGTCGGACAGCGGCCTACGAGCAGTACTTC.

This rearrangement joins TRBV6-1 to TRBJ1-5, with a possible D match to TRBD1 (6 bases). CDR3 size: 14 residues. CDR1 and CDR2 from the germline V gene are MNHNS and SASEGT. Trimming left V 6 bases short and J 4 bases short, with 13 bases between. The CDR3 DNA is TGTGCCAGCAGGGGGGGGCCTGATAATCAGCCCCAGCATTTT. Translation: CASRGGPDNQPQHF.

This clonotype occurred a few times. The chain employs TRBV29-1 and TRBJ1-2; D unclear. V lost 8 bases and J 0 bases, leaving 10 bases between the germline ends. CDR1 and CDR2 from the germline V gene are SQVTM and ANQGSEA. This CDR3 comprises 12 residues. The CDR3 here is CSTTTTNYGYTF. The CDR3 nucleotides are TGCAGCACCACTACGACTAACTATGGCTACACCTTC. The variable domain in full, completed from reference TRBV29-1 and TRBJ1-2, reads SAVISQKPSRDICQRGTSLTIQCQVDSQVTMMFWYRQQPGQSLTLIATANQGSEATYESGFVIDKFPISRPNLTFSTLTVSNMSPEDSSIYLCSTTTTNYGYTFGSGTRLTVV.

This clonotype was found a few times. The chain is built from TRBV20-1 and TRBJ1-6, with D unclear. V was shortened by 6 bases and J by 9 bases, with 24 bases between the two germline ends. The germline V gene encodes CDR1 DFQATT and CDR2 SNEGSKA (reference sequence). This CDR3 is built from 16 residues. The CDR3 loop is CSAVGREEVVSSPLHF. CDR3 DNA sequence: TGCAGTGCCGTCGGCCGAGAAGAAGTAGTCAGTTCACCCCTCCACTTT.

This chain uses TRBV5-4 with TRBJ2-3; D is undetermined. Germline assignment: CDR1 SGHNT and CDR2 YYREEE (reference sequence). This CDR3 has 11 amino acids. Deletions cut 7 bases from V and 3 bases from J, with 6 bases between. The CDR3 nucleotides read TGTGCCAGCGTGGGGACAGATACGCAGTATTTT. This sequence encodes CASVGTDTQYF.

This clonotype was counted once. The V call is TRBV7-2, the J call TRBJ2-5; D is perhaps TRBD1 or TRBD2 (5 bases each). Germline loops: CDR1 SGHTA, CDR2 FQGNSA. The V end lost 3 bases, the J end lost 4 bases, and 12 bases lay between the germline ends. The CDR3 length is 14 residues. CDR3 loop: CASSLNTGGETQYF. The CDR3 DNA is TGTGCCAGCAGCTTGAACACAGGAGGAGAGACCCAGTACTTC.

This chain connects TRBV5-1 to TRBJ2-7, with D maybe TRBD1 (6 bases). Germline V gene sequence: CDR1 SGHRS, CDR2 YFSETQ. The CDR3 has 14 amino acids. V lost 0 bases and J lost 4, with 11 bases in between. CDR3 in DNA: TGCGCCAGCAGCTTGGTAACAGGGCGTTACGAGCAGTACTTC. Encoded protein: CASSLVTGRYEQYF.

This clonotype was detected many times. The V call is TRBV6-5, the J call TRBJ2-7; 8 bases are a match to TRBD2. The ends lost 8 bases at V and 2 bases at J; junction bases unmatched: 2. This CDR3 comprises 12 residues. CDR1 and CDR2 (germline): MNHEY, SVGAGI. The CDR3 spells CASFSGAYEQYF. CDR3 nucleotides: TGTGCCAGCTTTAGCGGGGCCTACGAGCAGTACTTC.

This clonotype came up once. Germline is not matched at one junction end, which may reflect a read error. V gene TRBV6-4 combines with J gene TRBJ2-3, with 8 bases fitting TRBD1. CDR3 length: 14 amino acids. Germline-derived CDR1 and CDR2 are MRHNA and SNTAGT. The CDR3 nucleotides read TGTGCCGGCAGGGGGGCAGGGGGCCCAGATACGCAGTATTTT. Amino acid sequence: CAGRGAGGPDTQYF.

Concerning this clonotype itself: A clone one base away is much larger, so this may be a read error. The chain recombines TRBV5-1 with TRBJ2-1, with 9 bases aligning to TRBD2. The germline CDR1 and CDR2 sequences are SGHRS and YFSETQ. The CDR3 extends over 15 amino acids. CDR3 bases: TGCGCCAGCAGGCCGGGCGGGGGGGCCTACAGTGAGCAGTTCTTC. Protein: CASRPGGGAYSEQFF.

This clonotype was found once. A much larger clone sits a single nucleotide away, making a read error possible. The CDR3 loop is CSAPRLAGEPAYNEQFF. The DNA for the CDR3 is TGCAGTGCGCCGAGACTAGCGGGGGAGCCAGCCTACAATGAGCAGTTCTTC. The rearrangement uses TRBV20-1 and TRBJ2-1, with 12 bases matching TRBD2. This CDR3 comprises 17 residues. CDR1 is DFQATT and CDR2 is SNEGSKA in the germline V gene (reference sequence). V gave up 6 bases and J gave up 2 bases; unmatched junction bases: 11.

This clonotype was picked up a small number of times. The chain employs TRBV27 and TRBJ1-5; TRBD1 matches 11 bases. CDR1 and CDR2 (germline): MNHEY, SMNVEV (reference sequence). V was clipped by 5 bases and J by 6 bases; unmatched bases: 9. This CDR3 comprises 16 residues. Written as DNA, the CDR3 is TGTGCCAGCAGTCGTGCTCCGGGACAGGGGGTTCAGCCCCAGCATTTT. It is translated as CASSRAPGQGVQPQHF.

This clonotype was counted between two and nine times. A read error may explain this, as a much larger clone is one base away. The chain has TRBV5-1 and TRBJ2-7; a weak D match, TRBD1 (5 bases). V was clipped by 0 bases and J by 3 bases, with 16 bases between them. The CDR3 runs to 16 residues. CDR1 SGHRS and CDR2 YFSETQ come from the germline V gene. The CDR3 DNA sequence: TGCGCCAGCAGCTTGGCCTCAGGGCAGTCTTGCTACGAGCAGTACTTC. It codes for CASSLASGQSCYEQYF.

The chain is built from TRBV24-1 and TRBJ1-2; no definite D call. CDR3 length: 12 amino acids. V was pared by 1 base and J by 8 bases, with 7 bases between. Germline CDR1 and CDR2: KGHDR and SFDVKD. In DNA form, the CDR3 reads TGTGCCACCAGTGATTTTTCCGGGGGCTACACCTTC. Its protein product is CATSDFSGGYTF.

The table lists this clonotype with many counts. The chain couples TRBV7-9 to TRBJ1-2; 9 bases fit TRBD1. This CDR3 comprises 14 residues. Germline CDR1 reads SEHNR; CDR2 reads FQNEAQ (reference sequence). With V trimmed by 6 bases and J by 8 bases, 10 bases remained unmatched. The CDR3 sequence is CASRDTQGARGYTF. Written as DNA, the CDR3 is TGTGCCAGCAGGGATACACAGGGGGCGAGAGGCTACACCTTC.

The V gene is TRBV27, the J gene TRBJ1-5; tentatively, D is TRBD1 (6 bases). This CDR3 region has 13 residues. In germline, CDR1 is MNHEY, CDR2 SMNVEV (reference sequence). With 6 bases removed from V and 6 bases from J, the gap between germline ends came to 12 bases. CDR3 nucleotides: TGTGCCAGCAGCTGGACAGACGGTCAGCCCCAGCATTTT. Protein product: CASSWTDGQPQHF.

The genes are TRBV12-3 or TRBV12-4 and TRBJ2-1; TRBD2 agrees at 12 bases. Losses at the gene ends were 6 bases for V and 9 bases for J; bases not matched to a gene: 6. This CDR3 is built from 14 residues. The CDR3 is CASRRLAGDSEQFF. For the CDR3, the DNA is TGTGCCAGCAGAAGACTAGCGGGGGATAGTGAGCAGTTCTTC.

The chain is built from TRBV28 and TRBJ1-1; the D gene is possibly TRBD1 (5 bases). Germline CDR1 reads MDHEN; CDR2 reads SYDVKM. With 4 bases removed from V and 5 bases from J, the gap between germline ends came to 14 bases. CDR3 length equals 14 residues. CDR3 nucleotides: TGTGCCAGCAGTTCCGGGGGTAGTATGACTGAAGCTTTCTTT. Amino acid sequence: CASSSGGSMTEAFF.